This T cell receptor (beta chain) was identified during a study of T cell responses to AZD1222 COVID-19 vaccine. Study-wide findings and caveats: Vaccination with two AZD1222 doses was followed by a rise in Spike-specific TCR breadth and depth. CD4 TCRs associated with vaccination spanned spike, dominating at 160-218 and 743-854. It should be noted that donors were predominantly white British and more often female, and clonal diversity was possibly underestimated.

As to this clone: Its antigen is unknown.

This CDR3 is 15 amino acids long. V gave up 0 bases and J gave up 2 bases, with 11 bases separating them. Per the germline V gene, CDR1 is SGHRS and CDR2 is YFSETQ. The table came from immunoSEQ multiplex PCR; TCRdb's copy has only in-frame clones and leaves some out. The sample carries tens of thousands of clones, around 82% recorded once. The chain has TRBV5-1 and TRBJ1-1; D is perhaps TRBD1 (6 bases). The sequence was collected from an adult in good health. Sequences were derived from peripheral blood, sampled on day 0 of AZD1222 vaccination. CDR3 sequence (DNA): TGCGCCAGCAGCTTGGTCCAGGGGAGAAACACTGAAGCTTTCTTT. Its protein product is CASSLVQGRNTEAFF.